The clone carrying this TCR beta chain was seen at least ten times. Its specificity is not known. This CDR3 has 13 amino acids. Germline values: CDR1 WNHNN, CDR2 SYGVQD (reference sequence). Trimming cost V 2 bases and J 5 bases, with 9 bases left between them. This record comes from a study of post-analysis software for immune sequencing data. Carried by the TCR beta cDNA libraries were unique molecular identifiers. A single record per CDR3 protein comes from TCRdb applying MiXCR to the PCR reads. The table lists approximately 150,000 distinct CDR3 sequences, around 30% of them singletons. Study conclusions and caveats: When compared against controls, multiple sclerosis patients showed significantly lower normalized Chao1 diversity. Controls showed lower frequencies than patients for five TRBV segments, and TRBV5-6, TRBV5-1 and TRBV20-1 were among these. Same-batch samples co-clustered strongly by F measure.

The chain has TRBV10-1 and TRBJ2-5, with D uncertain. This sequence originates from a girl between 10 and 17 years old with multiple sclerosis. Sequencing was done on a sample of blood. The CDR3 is CASSEASSETQYF. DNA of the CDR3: TGCGCCAGCAGTGAGGCTAGTTCGGAGACCCAGTACTTC.